This TCR beta chain is drawn from a study of blood T cell repertoires in COVID-19. Study overall: The United States, Italy and Spain were the sources of the acute and convalescent COVID-19 samples. T cells, B-cell-depleted T cells, or PBMCs supplied cDNA or gDNA.

Per the germline V gene, CDR1 is SGHAT and CDR2 is FQNNGV. This CDR3 region has 13 residues. V gave up 5 bases and J gave up 5 bases, with 12 bases separating them. This clone was observed once. Patients at the Seattle site were enrolled during active infection and followed longitudinally. How the authors handled the data: Nucleated cell counts were estimated from reference gene primer amplification. Sequencing was performed with immunoSEQ multiplex PCR; in TCRdb, only in-frame clones are kept and a portion is missing. V and J calls and clone size are those listed in that table; D and trimming were worked out from the DNA. In the table there are roughly 500,000 clones, 89% of which are singletons.

This TCR was recovered from a man younger than 35 with COVID-19, enrolled during active disease. Sequenced: peripheral blood. V and J are TRBV11-2 and TRBJ2-5; the D gene is possibly TRBD1 (5 bases). The DNA for the CDR3 is TGTGCCAGCAGCGGTGACAGTAAGGAGACCCAGTACTTC. As protein: CASSGDSKETQYF.